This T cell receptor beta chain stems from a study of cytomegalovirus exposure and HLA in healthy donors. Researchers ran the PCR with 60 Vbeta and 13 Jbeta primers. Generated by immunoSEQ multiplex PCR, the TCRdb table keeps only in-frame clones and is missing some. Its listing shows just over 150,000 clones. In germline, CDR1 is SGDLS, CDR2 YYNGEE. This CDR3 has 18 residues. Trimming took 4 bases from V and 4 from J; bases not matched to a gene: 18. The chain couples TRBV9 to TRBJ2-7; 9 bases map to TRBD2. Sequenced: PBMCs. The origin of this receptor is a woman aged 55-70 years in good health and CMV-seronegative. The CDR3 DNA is TGTGCCAGCAGCCCCAATCAGGGGGTTCGCGGGAGGGGTTACGAGCAGTACTTC. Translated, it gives CASSPNQGVRGRGYEQYF.